The clone carrying this T cell receptor beta chain has a count of ten or more. Time point noted: sample taken at primary tumor resection. TCRs were sequenced from unsorted whole RNA of tumor, nontumor lung or PBMC. TCRdb called the 5' RACE reads again in MiXCR, with one record for every CDR3 protein. The repertoire holds some 55,000 distinct CDR3 sequences, with approximately 6.3% as singletons. V lost 0 bases to trimming and J lost 1 base, with 9 bases between them. Germline CDR1 DFQATT, CDR2 SNEGSKA (reference sequence). The length of the CDR3 is 14 residues. This sample was included in a study of spatial heterogeneity in lung cancer. As for the study in general: Alpha-chain sequences were detected in numbers that were consistently lower than beta-chain sequences.

The rearrangement uses TRBV20-1 and TRBJ1-1; D is possibly TRBD1 (5 bases). This TCR derives from a female donor with early-stage non-small cell lung cancer. This specimen was PBMCs, taken at surgery. CDR3 in DNA: TGCAGTGCTAGAGATCAGGGCAGGAACACTGAAGCTTTCTTT. It encodes CSARDQGRNTEAFF.